The next 25 T cell receptor beta chains were all read from a single sample in a study of radiotherapy plus CTLA-4 blockade in lung cancer. Clones were read by immunoSEQ multiplex PCR, and TCRdb kept only the in-frame ones, dropping some. The sample yields tens of thousands of clones, around 70% seen once. The material was peripheral blood, obtained from a patient treated with radiotherapy plus ipilimumab. These receptors came from a human donor with non-small cell lung cancer that progressed on radiotherapy plus ipilimumab.

V and J are TRBV7-9 and TRBJ2-7; D is undetermined. The tail of the sequence fits TRBJ2-1 better, so the J call may be wrong. Germline V lookup: CDR1 SEHNR, CDR2 FQNEAQ (reference sequence). CDR3 length equals 13 residues. In nucleotides, the CDR3 is TGTGCCAGCAGCTTCAGCAGTTACAATGAGCAGTTCTTC. Its protein product is CASSFSSYNEQFF.

The V call is TRBV28, the J call TRBJ2-5; unclear D gene. V gave up 8 bases and J gave up 3 bases, with 7 bases separating them. Per germline, CDR1 MDHEN and CDR2 SYDVKM. This CDR3 is built from 11 residues. The CDR3 region has the DNA TGTGCCAGCGTAGGGAAAGAGACCCAGTACTTC. It yields the protein CASVGKETQYF.

The chain carries TRBV11-2 and TRBJ2-5; no clear D. Germline V CDR1 and CDR2: SGHAT, FQNNGV. With 5 bases removed from V and 6 bases from J, the gap between germline ends came to 13 bases. The CDR3 has 13 residues. The CDR3 sequence: CASSPESRQTQYF. The DNA for the CDR3 is TGTGCCAGCAGCCCCGAAAGCCGTCAGACCCAGTACTTC. Supplemented by reference TRBV11-2 and TRBJ2-5, the full variable domain reads EAGVAQSPRYKIIEKRQSVAFWCNPISGHATLYWYQQILGQGPKLLIQFQNNGVVDDSQLPKDRFSAERLKGVDSTLKIQPAKLEDSAVYLCASSPESRQTQYFGPGTRLLVL.

This clone was seen a handful of times. The CDR3 here is CASTTGRSSGNTIYF. DNA for the CDR3: TGTGCCAGCACGACGGGGCGGAGCTCTGGAAACACCATATATTTT. The chain carries TRBV7-9 and TRBJ1-3, with a tentative D call TRBD1 (5 bases). Trimming shortened V by 7 bases and J by 0 bases, and 13 bases separated the two germline ends. This CDR3 is 15 amino acids long. Germline CDR1 SEHNR, CDR2 FQNEAQ (reference sequence).

The chain links TRBV4-1 to TRBJ1-1, with 10 positions matching TRBD1. This CDR3 comprises 16 residues. Germline values: CDR1 MGHRA, CDR2 YSYEKL. V trimming: 3 bases; J trimming: 4 bases; junction bases outside the gene matches: 8. The CDR3, as DNA: TGCGCCAGCAGCCATCGACAGGGGGCCCTTACCACTGAAGCTTTCTTT. Translating it yields CASSHRQGALTTEAFF.

The sample holds one count of this clone. This rearrangement joins TRBV5-1 to TRBJ2-1, with D tentatively TRBD2 (6 bases). CDR3 length: 15 amino acids. The V gene lost 0 bases and the J gene lost 9 bases, with 16 bases spanning the gap. The germline gives CDR1 SGHRS, CDR2 YFSETQ. The CDR3 loop reads CASSLVGSGDGEQFF. The CDR3 DNA follows: TGCGCCAGCAGCTTGGTTGGGTCGGGAGACGGTGAGCAGTTCTTC.

This chain uses TRBV5-4 with TRBJ2-3; D is unclear. This CDR3 has 15 amino acids. Germline loops: CDR1 SGHNT, CDR2 YYREEE (reference sequence). The ends were cut back, 2 bases at V and 0 bases at J, with 10 bases in the middle. The CDR3 sequence is CASSFKDTSTDTQYF. DNA for the CDR3: TGTGCCAGCAGCTTTAAGGATACTAGCACAGATACGCAGTATTTT.

The chain couples TRBV9 to TRBJ2-7, with TRBD1 as a possible D gene (6 bases). V lost 2 bases, J lost 0 bases, and 33 bases lay in between. The CDR3 loop spans 22 amino acids. Germline-derived CDR1 and CDR2 are SGDLS and YYNGEE. The CDR3 here is CASSVTLLCETTDRTFSYEQYF. CDR3 nucleotides: TGTGCCAGCAGCGTTACCCTCCTGTGTGAAACCACGGACAGAACATTCTCCTACGAGCAGTACTTC.

The chain links TRBV19 to TRBJ1-2, with 8 bases lining up with TRBD1. Germline loops: CDR1 LNHDA, CDR2 SQIVND (reference sequence). CDR3 length equals 17 residues. The trim removed 6 bases at V and 4 bases at J, leaving 16 bases unmatched. The CDR3 region has the DNA TGTGCCAGTAGCGAGACAAGGACAGGGCCCGGCTTCTATGGCTACACCTTC. This gives the protein CASSETRTGPGFYGYTF.

This rearrangement joins TRBV28 to TRBJ2-7, with TRBD2 matching 10 bases. The CDR3 is 12 residues long. Germline-derived CDR1 and CDR2 are MDHEN and SYDVKM. V was clipped by 5 bases and J by 10 bases; unmatched bases: 5. This CDR3 reads CASSESSGRQYF. CDR3 coding DNA: TGTGCCAGCAGTGAATCTAGCGGGAGACAGTACTTC. The full variable domain, its missing parts supplied by reference TRBV28 and TRBJ2-7, is DVKVTQSSRYLVKRTGEKVFLECVQDMDHENMFWYRQDPGLGLRLIYFSYDVKMKEKGDIPEGYSVSREKKERFSLILESASTNQTSMYLCASSESSGRQYFGPGTRLTVT.

The gene calls are TRBV15 and TRBJ2-1, with 8 positions matching TRBD2. The CDR3 contains 16 residues. The trim removed 3 bases at V and 5 bases at J, leaving 9 bases unmatched. The V gene's germline CDR1 is LNHNV and CDR2 YYDKDF (reference sequence). CDR3 in amino acids: CATSSDLSGVNNEQFF. Written as DNA, the CDR3 is TGTGCCACCAGCAGTGACCTTAGCGGGGTAAACAATGAGCAGTTCTTC.

This chain connects TRBV4-3 to TRBJ1-5; D gene uncertain. Germline V CDR1 and CDR2: LGHNA, YSLEER. This CDR3 comprises 15 residues. V lost 4 bases and J lost 3, with 13 bases in between. CDR3 protein: CASSPSRADNQPQHF. CDR3 bases: TGCGCCAGCAGCCCGAGTCGGGCAGACAATCAGCCCCAGCATTTT.

The chain employs TRBV6-6 and TRBJ1-2, with D maybe TRBD1 (6 bases). CDR3 length: 14 residues. The V and J ends lost 7 bases and 8 bases respectively, with 20 bases between them. Germline CDR1 and CDR2: MNHNY and SVGAGI (reference sequence). CDR3 bases: TGTGCCAGCATTCCGGACAGTTCCCTCCAGGGCTACACCTTC. This sequence encodes CASIPDSSLQGYTF.

This chain connects TRBV6-1 to TRBJ2-1; D call uncertain. Germline V gene sequence: CDR1 MNHNS, CDR2 SASEGT. Trimming pared 1 base from V and 9 bases from J, leaving 13 bases between. The CDR3 extends over 14 amino acids. Written as DNA, the CDR3 is TGTGCCAGCAGTGAAGTTGTGACGGCCAGTGAGCAGTTCTTC. It yields the protein CASSEVVTASEQFF.

Here the CDR3 reads CASSFRQGETQYF. The DNA for the CDR3 is TGTGCCAGCAGCTTTCGACAGGGAGAGACCCAGTACTTC. This chain connects TRBV7-2 to TRBJ2-5; 7 bases are a match to TRBD1. The CDR3 totals 13 residues. Germline V gene sequence: CDR1 SGHTA, CDR2 FQGNSA. With V trimmed by 3 bases and J by 4 bases, 2 bases remained unmatched. The variable domain in full, with the rest retrieved from reference TRBV7-2 and TRBJ2-5, is GAGVSQSPSNKVTEKGKDVELRCDPISGHTALYWYRQSLGQGLEFLIYFQGNSAPDKSGLPSDRFSAERTGGSVSTLTIQRTQQEDSAVYLCASSFRQGETQYFGPGTRLLVL.

This chain joins TRBV10-3 and TRBJ1-4; D gene unclear. CDR3 length: 14 amino acids. CDR1 and CDR2 (germline): ENHRY, SYGVKD. The V end was cut by 0 bases, the J end by 8 bases, with 10 bases between. This CDR3 is CAISESWGGEKLFF. Written as DNA, the CDR3 is TGTGCCATCAGTGAGTCGTGGGGTGGCGAAAAACTGTTTTTT.

The chain is built from TRBV15 and TRBJ2-2, with TRBD1 identical over 9 bases. The germline V gene encodes CDR1 LNHNV and CDR2 YYDKDF (reference sequence). J lost 5 bases, V lost 5 bases, and 9 bases had no gene match. The length of the CDR3 is 16 residues. CDR3 nucleotide sequence: TGTGCCACCAGCGAGAACAGGGGGCTTGAGACCGGGGAGCTGTTTTTT. This codes for CATSENRGLETGELFF.

The chain links TRBV2 to TRBJ1-5, with D hard to call. V lost 5 bases and J lost 10, with 15 bases in between. CDR1 and CDR2 (germline): SNHLY, FYNNEI. This CDR3 is built from 13 residues. CDR3 coding DNA: TGTGCCAGCAGTCGGAAGGTTAACACCCCCCAGCATTTT. It yields the protein CASSRKVNTPQHF.

With regard to this clone: At one boundary the junction diverges from the germline segment, which might be a read error. Other DNA sequences within the sample encode an identical CDR3. The chain recombines TRBV19 with TRBJ2-3, with TRBD1 identical over 8 bases. The CDR3 extends over 16 amino acids. Germline loops: CDR1 LNHDA, CDR2 SQIVND (reference sequence). This CDR3 reads CASSALRTGWTDTQYF. CDR3 nucleotides: TGTGCTAGTAGTGCCCTGAGGACAGGGTGGACAGATACGCAGTATTTT.

As to this clone: A read error may produce the germline difference seen at one junction end. This chain connects TRBV10-2 to TRBJ2-3, with D tentatively TRBD2 (5 bases). Germline V gene data show CDR1 as WSHSY and CDR2 as SAAADI. The CDR3 is 16 amino acids. As DNA, the CDR3 is TGCGCCAGCAGTGTGTCTGTTGGCGGGTACACAGATACGCTGTATTTT. This translates into CASSVSVGGYTDTLYF.

The chain has TRBV9 and TRBJ2-2, with 11 positions matching TRBD1. The CDR3 loop spans 17 amino acids. The germline CDR1 and CDR2 sequences are SGDLS and YYNGEE. The ends lost 5 bases at V and 6 bases at J; junction bases unmatched: 12. The CDR3 reads CASSSGQGALRSGELFF. The CDR3 nucleotides are TGTGCCAGCAGTTCCGGACAGGGGGCGCTTAGGTCCGGGGAGCTGTTTTTT.

The table lists this clone with a few counts. The chain couples TRBV28 to TRBJ1-4; a weak D match, TRBD1 (6 bases). CDR1 MDHEN and CDR2 SYDVKM come from the germline V gene. Trimming cost V 6 bases and J 7 bases, with 18 bases left between them. CDR3 length: 15 amino acids. The CDR3 DNA is TGTGCCAGCAGCCCCCCAGGGACAACCCGTGAAAAACTGTTTTTT. This translates into CASSPPGTTREKLFF.

J is TRBJ2-3 and V is TRBV27; D unresolved. V lost 3 bases, J lost 7 bases, and 8 bases lay in between. The germline CDR1 and CDR2 sequences are MNHEY and SMNVEV (reference sequence). The CDR3 is 12 residues long. CDR3 protein: CASSFVGNTQYF. The CDR3 coding sequence is TGTGCCAGCAGTTTCGTGGGAAATACGCAGTATTTT.

The rearrangement uses TRBV5-1 and TRBJ2-7; TRBD1 matches 10 bases. From germline, CDR1 is SGHRS and CDR2 YFSETQ. The V and J ends lost 4 bases and 3 bases, in that order; junction bases with no gene match: 4. CDR3 length: 14 residues. In nucleotides, the CDR3 is TGCGCCAGCAGCGAGGACAGGGGGTACTACGAGCAGTACTTC. As protein: CASSEDRGYYEQYF.

CDR3 sequence (DNA): TGTGCCTGGAGTGGGACACTATCAATTAATTCACCCCTCCACTTT. Translating gives CAWSGTLSINSPLHF. J is TRBJ1-6 and V is TRBV30; TRBD1 might be the D (5 bases). Looked up from germline, CDR1 is GTSNPN and CDR2 is SVGIG (reference sequence). The CDR3 contains 15 residues. V was clipped by 1 base and J by 6 bases, with 13 bases between them.